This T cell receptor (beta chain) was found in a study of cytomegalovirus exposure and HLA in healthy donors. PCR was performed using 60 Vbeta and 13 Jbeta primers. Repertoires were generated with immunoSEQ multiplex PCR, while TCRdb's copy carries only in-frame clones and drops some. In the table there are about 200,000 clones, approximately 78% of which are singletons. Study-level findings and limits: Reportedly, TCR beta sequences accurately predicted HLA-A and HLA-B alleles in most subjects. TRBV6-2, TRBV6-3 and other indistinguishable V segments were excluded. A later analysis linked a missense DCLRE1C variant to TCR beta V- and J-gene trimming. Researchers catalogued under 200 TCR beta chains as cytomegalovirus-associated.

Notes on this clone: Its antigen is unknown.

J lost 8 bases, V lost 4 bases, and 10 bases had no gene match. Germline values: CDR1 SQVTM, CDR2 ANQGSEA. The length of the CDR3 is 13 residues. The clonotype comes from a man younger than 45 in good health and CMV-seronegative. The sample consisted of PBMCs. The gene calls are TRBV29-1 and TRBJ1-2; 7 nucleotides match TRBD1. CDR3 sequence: CSVGNRGPTGYTF. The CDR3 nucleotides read TGCAGCGTTGGAAACAGGGGCCCCACGGGCTACACCTTC.